This TCR beta chain stems from a study of T cells of healthy individuals. TCRdb analysed the 5' RACE reads with MiXCR anew, one entry per CDR3 protein. The sample lists tens of thousands of distinct CDR3 sequences; around 15% were seen once. This CDR3 spans 15 amino acids. J was trimmed by 6 bases and V by 2 bases; bases with no gene match: 6. Germline assignment: CDR1 SGHTA and CDR2 FQGTGA. A single count supports this clonotype. This sequence joins TRBV7-3 and TRBJ2-2; TRBD2 aligns across 7 bases. The clonotype originates from a human donor in good health. CDR3 in amino acids: CASSLSSGRAGELFF. CDR3 DNA sequence: TGTGCCAGCAGCTTATCATCAGGGAGGGCCGGGGAGCTGTTTTTT.